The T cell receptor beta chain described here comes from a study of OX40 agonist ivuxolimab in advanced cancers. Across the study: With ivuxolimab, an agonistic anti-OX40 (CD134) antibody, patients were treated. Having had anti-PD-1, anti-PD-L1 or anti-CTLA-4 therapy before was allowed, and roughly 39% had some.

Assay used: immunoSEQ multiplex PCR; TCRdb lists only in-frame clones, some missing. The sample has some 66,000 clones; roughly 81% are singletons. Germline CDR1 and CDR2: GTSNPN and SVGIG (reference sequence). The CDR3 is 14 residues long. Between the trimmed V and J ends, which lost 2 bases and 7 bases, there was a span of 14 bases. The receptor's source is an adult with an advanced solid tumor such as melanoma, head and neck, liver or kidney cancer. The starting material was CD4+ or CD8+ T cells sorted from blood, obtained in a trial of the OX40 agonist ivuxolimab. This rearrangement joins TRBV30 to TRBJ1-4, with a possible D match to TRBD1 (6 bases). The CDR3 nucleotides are TGTGCCTGGAGTAGGGGGGCGAGGAGTGAAAAACTGTTTTTT. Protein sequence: CAWSRGARSEKLFF.